What follows are 22 T cell receptor beta chains derived from one specimen sequenced in a study of blood T cells in healthy people across ages. Primed by a sample-barcoded 5' primer and a J-beta primer mix, a second PCR proceeded for about 6 to 11 cycles. Via MiXCR, TCRdb re-called the 5' RACE reads, giving one row per CDR3 protein. Here the sample spans hundreds of thousands of distinct CDR3 sequences, approximately 30% being singletons. The sequenced sample was blood. The source is a woman older than 75 in good health.

This sequence joins TRBV7-2 and TRBJ2-7; 11 positions agree with TRBD2. This CDR3 comprises 16 residues. With 0 bases clipped from V and 0 bases from J, the junction kept 1 base outside the gene matches. The germline V gene encodes CDR1 SGHTA and CDR2 FQGNSA. Here the CDR3 reads CASSLATSGSSYEQYF. The CDR3 coding sequence is TGTGCCAGCAGCTTAGCCACTAGCGGGAGCTCCTACGAGCAGTACTTC.

Concerning this clonotype: A much larger clonotype is one base distant, so this may be a read error. This chain uses TRBV27 with TRBJ1-4, with 8 bases that match TRBD1. CDR1 is MNHEY and CDR2 is SMNVEV in the germline V gene (reference sequence). V dropped 11 bases and J dropped 7; count of bases not matched to a gene: 18. CDR3 size: 16 residues. CDR3 protein: CAGNSRSTGGIEKLFF. In DNA, the CDR3 is TGTGCCGGCAACTCGAGGTCCACAGGGGGGATTGAAAAACTGTTTTTT.

This rearrangement joins TRBV6-6 to TRBJ2-4; a possible D gene is TRBD1 (5 bases). The last part of the DNA fits TRBJ2-7 better; the J call may be wrong. CDR1 and CDR2 from the germline V gene are MNHNY and SVGAGI (reference sequence). The CDR3 is 13 residues long. This chain's CDR3 is CASGIDQGYEQYF. DNA of the CDR3: TGTGCCAGCGGGATTGATCAGGGATACGAGCAGTACTTC.

A word on this clonotype: Being one base from a much bigger clone, this may be a read error. The J gene is TRBJ2-7, the V gene TRBV5-1, with 11 bases fitting TRBD2. CDR1 is SGHRS and CDR2 is YFSETQ in the germline V gene. V lost 4 bases to trimming and J lost 7 bases; unmatched junction nucleotides: 10. This CDR3 spans 15 amino acids. The DNA of the CDR3 is TGCGCCAGCAGCGGGGGACTAGCGGTCTACAATGAGCAGTACTTC. It translates to CASSGGLAVYNEQYF.

Turning to this clonotype: Since a much larger clone is just one base distant, this may be a read error. The chain carries TRBV12-3 or TRBV12-4 and TRBJ1-2; TRBD1 aligns across 7 bases. CDR3 length: 14 amino acids. The CDR3 DNA reads TGTGCCAGCAGTTACAGGGGAAGCGACTATGGCTGCACCTTC. Translated: CASSYRGSDYGCTF.

This clonotype was counted at least ten times. This chain links TRBV6-5 with TRBJ1-5; TRBD1 matches at 7 bases. J was trimmed by 2 bases and V by 4 bases; bases with no gene match: 8. Per germline, CDR1 MNHEY and CDR2 SVGAGI. The CDR3 is 16 residues long. The CDR3 loop is CASSSETGIGNQPQHF. CDR3 in DNA: TGTGCCAGCAGTTCCGAGACAGGGATCGGCAATCAGCCCCAGCATTTT.

This clonotype was found many times. Just one base apart from a much larger clone, this may be a read error. This chain uses TRBV7-8 with TRBJ2-7; D could derive from TRBD1 or TRBD2 (5 bases each). CDR1 and CDR2 (germline): SGHVS, FQNEAQ. The CDR3 is made up of 14 amino acids. With 4 bases removed from V and 2 bases from J, the gap between germline ends came to 12 bases. The CDR3 spells CASSWGPTAYEQYF. CDR3 nucleotides: TGTGCCAGCAGCTGGGGACCGACCGCCTACGAGCAGTACTTC. Drawing the rest from reference TRBV7-8 and TRBJ2-7, the complete variable domain is GAGVSQSPRYKVAKRGQDVALRCDPISGHVSLFWYQQALGQGPEFLTYFQNEAQLDKSGLPSDRFFAERPEGSVSTLKIQRTQQEDSAVYLCASSWGPTAYEQYFGPGTRLTVT.

The chain couples TRBV20-1 to TRBJ1-1; 10 nucleotides align to TRBD1. CDR1 is DFQATT and CDR2 is SNEGSKA in the germline V gene (reference sequence). This CDR3 has 16 residues. With 1 base clipped from V and 2 bases from J, the junction kept 7 bases outside the gene matches. The CDR3 DNA sequence: TGCAGTGCTAGAGTCGCCGGGACAGGGGTTAACACTGAAGCTTTCTTT. It is translated as CSARVAGTGVNTEAFF.

The J gene is TRBJ2-4, the V gene TRBV7-2; tentatively, D is TRBD1 or TRBD2 (5 bases each). Germline V gene sequence: CDR1 SGHTA, CDR2 FQGNSA. The CDR3 loop spans 14 amino acids. V was shortened by 4 bases and J by 13 bases, with 20 bases between the two germline ends. CDR3 coding DNA: TGTGCCAGCAGCTCCCGTGGGGGTGGATATGAGCAGTACTTC. As protein: CASSSRGGGYEQYF. The full variable domain, completed using reference TRBV7-2 and TRBJ2-4, is GAGVSQSPSNKVTEKGKDVELRCDPISGHTALYWYRQSLGQGLEFLIYFQGNSAPDKSGLPSDRFSAERTGGSVSTLTIQRTQQEDSAVYLCASSSRGGGYEQYFGAGTRLSVL.

Notes on this clonotype: A much larger clone lies one base from this, so it may be a read error. The chain combines TRBV7-2 with TRBJ2-5; 8 bases fit TRBD1. After removal of 0 bases from V and 11 bases from J, the junction contained 8 bases not matched to a gene. Per germline, CDR1 SGHTA and CDR2 FQGNSA. The CDR3 length is 14 residues. The CDR3 is CASSLADRAGEQYF. The DNA for the CDR3 is TGTGCCAGCAGCTTAGCGGACAGGGCGGGTGAGCAGTACTTC. The variable domain in full, with the rest retrieved from reference TRBV7-2 and TRBJ2-5, is GAGVSQSPSNKVTEKGKDVELRCDPISGHTALYWYRQSLGQGLEFLIYFQGNSAPDKSGLPSDRFSAERTGGSVSTLTIQRTQQEDSAVYLCASSLADRAGEQYFGPGTRLLVL.

A word on this clonotype: This may be a read error, as it is one base from a much larger clone. The chain uses TRBV7-2 and TRBJ2-2; 8 nucleotides agree with TRBD1. The germline V gene encodes CDR1 SGHTA and CDR2 FQGNSA. Unmatched junction bases numbered 8, after V lost 5 bases and J lost 6 bases. This CDR3 spans 15 amino acids. In DNA, the CDR3 is TGTGCCAGCAGCACCGACAGGGGCAACGCCGGGGAGCTGTTTTTT. Its translation is CASSTDRGNAGELFF.

This chain links TRBV29-1 with TRBJ2-2; D is uncertain. The V end lost 6 bases, the J end lost 4 bases, and 6 bases lay between the germline ends. The CDR3 length is 11 residues. Germline CDR1 and CDR2: SQVTM and ANQGSEA. Written as DNA, the CDR3 is TGCAGCGTGGGGTTCACCGGGGAGCTGTTTTTT. Translating it yields CSVGFTGELFF.

This clonotype has just a few counts. V is TRBV30 and J is TRBJ1-2; D gene uncertain. The CDR3 runs to 16 residues. In germline, CDR1 is GTSNPN, CDR2 SVGIG (reference sequence). V was pared by 0 bases and J by 5 bases, with 19 bases between. CDR3 loop: CAWSVPFPAVEYGYTF. Here the CDR3 DNA reads TGTGCCTGGAGTGTACCCTTCCCGGCGGTGGAGTATGGCTACACCTTC.

This clonotype showed up just a few times. The V call is TRBV5-1, the J call TRBJ1-1; 8 bases match TRBD1. CDR1 and CDR2 from the germline V gene are SGHRS and YFSETQ. This CDR3 region has 15 residues. Losses at the gene ends were 3 bases for V and 5 bases for J; bases not matched to a gene: 9. In DNA, the CDR3 is TGCGCCAGCAGCTCCGGACAGGGATCCGTAACTGAAGCTTTCTTT. It codes for CASSSGQGSVTEAFF.

About this clonotype: This could be a read error, since a much larger clone is one nucleotide away. The chain couples TRBV18 to TRBJ2-5; TRBD2 is a possible D gene (6 bases). Trimming removed 6 bases from V and 11 bases from J, with 19 bases in between. This CDR3 contains 13 residues. Germline V CDR1 and CDR2: KGHSH, LQKENI. Here the CDR3 reads CASSARDGGEQYF. CDR3 DNA: TGTGCCAGCTCCGCGCGGGATGGCGGTGAGCAGTACTTC. Full variable domain (outside the CDR3, taken from reference TRBV18 and TRBJ2-5): NAGVMQNPRHLVRRRGQEARLRCSPMKGHSHVYWYRQLPEEGLKFMVYLQKENIIDESGMPKERFSAEFPKEGPSILRIQQVVRGDSAAYFCASSARDGGEQYFGPGTRLLVL.

A note on this clonotype: This clone may be a read error of a much larger clone one base away. CDR3 loop: CASPPATGGTHNEQFF. Written as DNA, the CDR3 is TGTGCCAGCCCACCAGCCACCGGGGGGACACACAATGAGCAGTTCTTC. The V call is TRBV18, the J call TRBJ2-1, with D possibly being TRBD2 (7 bases). The CDR3 is made up of 16 amino acids. The germline gives CDR1 KGHSH, CDR2 LQKENI.

This clonotype was seen repeatedly, ten times or more. The genes are TRBV5-1 and TRBJ1-2, with TRBD1 matching over 7 bases. Looked up from germline, CDR1 is SGHRS and CDR2 is YFSETQ. The length of the CDR3 is 13 residues. V was pared by 4 bases and J by 4 bases, with 4 bases of the junction left unmatched. Here the CDR3 reads CASSGGQIYGYTF. The CDR3 DNA is TGCGCCAGCAGCGGGGGACAGATCTATGGCTACACCTTC.

As regards this clonotype: The germline gene is not matched at one end of the junction; a read error may be the cause. The chain employs TRBV9 and TRBJ1-2; D gene unclear. CDR3 length equals 14 residues. The germline V gene encodes CDR1 SGDLS and CDR2 YYNGEE. CDR3 in amino acids: CASSVAQDQDGYTF. CDR3 nucleotide sequence: TGCGCCAGCAGCGTAGCTCAGGACCAAGACGGCTACACCTTC.

The chain carries TRBV7-2 and TRBJ2-7; TRBD2 is a possible D gene (6 bases). The CDR3 has 16 amino acids. Trimming pared 5 bases from V and 4 bases from J, leaving 21 bases between. The germline CDR1 and CDR2 sequences are SGHTA and FQGNSA. CDR3 loop: CASSTGPSSGGYEQYF. DNA of the CDR3: TGTGCCAGCAGCACCGGTCCTTCCTCTGGGGGGTACGAGCAGTACTTC.

This clonotype was detected only a few times. The chain employs TRBV20-1 and TRBJ2-5, with 11 bases that match TRBD2. The germline V gene encodes CDR1 DFQATT and CDR2 SNEGSKA (reference sequence). V dropped 2 bases and J dropped 5; count of bases not matched to a gene: 1. The CDR3 consists of 13 residues. The CDR3 sequence is CSARLAGGETQYF. The CDR3 nucleotides read TGCAGTGCTAGACTAGCGGGAGGTGAGACCCAGTACTTC.

As for this clonotype: A much larger clone is a single base away; this may be a read error. The rearrangement joins TRBV2 to TRBJ2-1; 7 bases agree with TRBD1. Germline values: CDR1 SNHLY, CDR2 FYNNEI. J lost 10 bases, V lost 6 bases, and 9 bases had no gene match. The CDR3 totals 13 residues. CDR3 protein: CASSPGQNYEQFF. The CDR3 DNA reads TGTGCCAGCAGCCCGGGACAGAACTACGAGCAGTTCTTC.

The chain links TRBV30 to TRBJ1-2; possible D gene TRBD1, 6 bases. This CDR3 is 15 amino acids long. V was pared by 3 bases and J by 2 bases, with 16 bases between. The germline V gene encodes CDR1 GTSNPN and CDR2 SVGIG (reference sequence). The CDR3 DNA follows: TGTGCCTGGAGAATGGGGGGCGGGGGGAACTATGGCTACACCTTC. Amino acid sequence: CAWRMGGGGNYGYTF.